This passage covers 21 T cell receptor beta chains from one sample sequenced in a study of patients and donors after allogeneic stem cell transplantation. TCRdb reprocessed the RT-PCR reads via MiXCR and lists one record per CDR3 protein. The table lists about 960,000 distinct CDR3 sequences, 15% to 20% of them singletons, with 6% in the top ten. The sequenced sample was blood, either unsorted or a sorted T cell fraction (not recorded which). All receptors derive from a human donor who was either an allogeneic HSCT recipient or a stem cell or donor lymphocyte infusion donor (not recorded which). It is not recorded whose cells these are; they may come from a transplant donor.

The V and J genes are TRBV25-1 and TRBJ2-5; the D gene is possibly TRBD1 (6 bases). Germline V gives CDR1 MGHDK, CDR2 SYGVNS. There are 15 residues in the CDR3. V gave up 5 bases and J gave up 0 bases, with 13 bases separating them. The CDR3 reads CASSPLTGNQETQYF. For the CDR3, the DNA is TGTGCCAGCAGTCCTCTGACAGGCAACCAAGAGACCCAGTACTTC.

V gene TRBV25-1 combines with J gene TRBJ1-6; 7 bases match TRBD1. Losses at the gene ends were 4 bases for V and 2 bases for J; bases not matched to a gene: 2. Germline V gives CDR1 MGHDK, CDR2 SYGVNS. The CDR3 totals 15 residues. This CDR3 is CASSATGAYNSPLHF. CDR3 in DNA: TGTGCCAGCAGTGCTACAGGGGCCTATAATTCACCCCTCCACTTT.

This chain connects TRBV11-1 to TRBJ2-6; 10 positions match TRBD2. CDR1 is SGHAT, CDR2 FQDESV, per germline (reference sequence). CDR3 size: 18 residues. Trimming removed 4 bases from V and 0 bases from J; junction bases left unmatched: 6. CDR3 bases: TGTGCCAGCAGCTCTAGCGGGGGTCAAGTCTCTGGGGCCAACGTCCTGACTTTC. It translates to CASSSSGGQVSGANVLTF.

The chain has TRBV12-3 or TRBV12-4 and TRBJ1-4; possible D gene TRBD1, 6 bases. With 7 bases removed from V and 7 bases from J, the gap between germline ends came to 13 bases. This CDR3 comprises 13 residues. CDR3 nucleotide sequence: TGTGCCAGCACCGAGGGGGTGGGTGAAAAACTGTTTTTT. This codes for CASTEGVGEKLFF.

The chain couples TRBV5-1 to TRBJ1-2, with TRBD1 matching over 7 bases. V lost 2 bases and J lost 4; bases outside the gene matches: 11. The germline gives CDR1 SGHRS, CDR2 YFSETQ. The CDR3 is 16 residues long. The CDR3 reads CASSFVGTAFLYGYTF. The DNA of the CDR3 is TGCGCCAGCAGCTTTGTGGGGACAGCTTTTCTCTATGGCTACACCTTC.

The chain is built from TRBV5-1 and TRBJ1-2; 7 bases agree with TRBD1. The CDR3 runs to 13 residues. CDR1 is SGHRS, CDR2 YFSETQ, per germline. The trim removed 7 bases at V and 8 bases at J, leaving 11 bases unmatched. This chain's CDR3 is CASGLTGTGGYTF. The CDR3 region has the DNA TGCGCCAGCGGGTTGACAGGGACGGGAGGCTACACCTTC.

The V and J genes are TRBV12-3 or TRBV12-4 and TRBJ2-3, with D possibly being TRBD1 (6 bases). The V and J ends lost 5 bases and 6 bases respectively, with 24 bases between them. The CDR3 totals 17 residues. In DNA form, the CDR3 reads TGTGCCAGCAGTCTCTACCTGGGGGCTACCGGGTGGGATACGCAGTATTTT. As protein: CASSLYLGATGWDTQYF.

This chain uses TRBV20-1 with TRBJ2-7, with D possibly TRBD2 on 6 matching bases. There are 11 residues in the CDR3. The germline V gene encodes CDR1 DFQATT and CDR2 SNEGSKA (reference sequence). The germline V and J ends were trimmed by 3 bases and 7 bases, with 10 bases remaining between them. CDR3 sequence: CSARGGWEQYF. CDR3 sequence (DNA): TGCAGTGCTAGGGGGGGATGGGAGCAGTACTTC.

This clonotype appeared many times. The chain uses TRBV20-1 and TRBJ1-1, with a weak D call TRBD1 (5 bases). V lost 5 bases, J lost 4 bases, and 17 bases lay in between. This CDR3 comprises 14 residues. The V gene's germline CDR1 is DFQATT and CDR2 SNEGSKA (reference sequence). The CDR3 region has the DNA TGCAGTGCTGGCAAACAGGCCCTAGGCACTGAAGCTTTCTTT. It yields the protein CSAGKQALGTEAFF.

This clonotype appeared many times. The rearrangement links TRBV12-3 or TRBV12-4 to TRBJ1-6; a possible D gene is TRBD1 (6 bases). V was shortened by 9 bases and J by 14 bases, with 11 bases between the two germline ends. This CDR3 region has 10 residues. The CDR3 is CASSRGTLHF. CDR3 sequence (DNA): TGTGCCAGTTCAAGGGGGACCCTCCACTTT.

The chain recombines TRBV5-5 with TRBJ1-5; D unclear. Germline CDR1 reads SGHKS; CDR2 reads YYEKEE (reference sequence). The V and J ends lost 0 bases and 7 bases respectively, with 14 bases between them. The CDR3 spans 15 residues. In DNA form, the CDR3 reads TGTGCCAGCAGCTTGGAAGAATCCATTCAACAGCCCCAGCATTTT. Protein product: CASSLEESIQQPQHF.

This chain's CDR3 is CAWSGHTDTGTGYGYTF. The CDR3 DNA is TGTGCCTGGAGTGGCCATACCGATACCGGGACAGGCTATGGCTACACCTTC. The chain carries TRBV30 and TRBJ1-2; 8 nucleotides line up with TRBD1. Germline V gives CDR1 GTSNPN, CDR2 SVGIG (reference sequence). CDR3 length: 17 amino acids. Trimming removed 1 base from V and 4 bases from J; junction bases left unmatched: 14.

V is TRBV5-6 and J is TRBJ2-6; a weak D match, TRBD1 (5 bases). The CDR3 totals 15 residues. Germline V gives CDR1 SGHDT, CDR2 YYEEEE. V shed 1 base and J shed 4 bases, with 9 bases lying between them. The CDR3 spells CASSLPGLGANVLTF. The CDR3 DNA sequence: TGTGCCAGCAGCTTGCCAGGGCTAGGGGCCAACGTCCTGACTTTC.

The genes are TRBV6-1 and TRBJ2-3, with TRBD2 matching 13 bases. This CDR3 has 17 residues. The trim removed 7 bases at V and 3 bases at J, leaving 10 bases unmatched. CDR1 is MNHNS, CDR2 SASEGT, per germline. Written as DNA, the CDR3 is TGTGCCAGCACTAGGACTAGCGGGAGAAGGGTGACAGATACGCAGTATTTT. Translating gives CASTRTSGRRVTDTQYF.

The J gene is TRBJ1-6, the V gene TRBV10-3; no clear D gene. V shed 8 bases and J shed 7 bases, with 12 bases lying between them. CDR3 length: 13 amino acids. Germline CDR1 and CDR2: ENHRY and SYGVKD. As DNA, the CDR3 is TGTGCCATCCGAACATCTGGCAATTCACCCCTCCACTTT. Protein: CAIRTSGNSPLHF.

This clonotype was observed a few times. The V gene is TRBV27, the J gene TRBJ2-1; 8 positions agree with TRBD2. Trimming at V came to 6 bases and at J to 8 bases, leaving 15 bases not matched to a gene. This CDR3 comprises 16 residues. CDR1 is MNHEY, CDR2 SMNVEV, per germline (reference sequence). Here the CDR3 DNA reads TGTGCCAGCAGCCCCATCGGGGCGGGAGGAGGGGATGAGCAGTTCTTC. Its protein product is CASSPIGAGGGDEQFF.

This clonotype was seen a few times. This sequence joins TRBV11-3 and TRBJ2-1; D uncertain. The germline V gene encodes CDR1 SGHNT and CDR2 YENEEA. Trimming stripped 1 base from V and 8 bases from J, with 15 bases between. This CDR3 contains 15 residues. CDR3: CASSLVGPPGHEQFF. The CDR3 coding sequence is TGTGCCAGCAGCTTAGTAGGACCCCCTGGTCATGAGCAGTTCTTC.

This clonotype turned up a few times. The CDR3 here is CATSDKRLRGYNEQFF. The CDR3 bases are TGTGCCACCAGTGATAAGCGATTGAGGGGTTACAATGAGCAGTTCTTC. The chain couples TRBV24-1 to TRBJ2-1; D is tentatively TRBD1 or TRBD2 (5 bases each). Germline V gives CDR1 KGHDR, CDR2 SFDVKD. Trimming pared 3 bases from V and 4 bases from J, leaving 15 bases between. CDR3 length: 16 amino acids.

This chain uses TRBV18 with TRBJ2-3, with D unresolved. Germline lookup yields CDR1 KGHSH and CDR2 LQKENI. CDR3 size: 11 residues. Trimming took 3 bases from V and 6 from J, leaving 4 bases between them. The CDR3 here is CASSPMDTQYF. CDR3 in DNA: TGTGCCAGCTCACCCATGGATACGCAGTATTTT.

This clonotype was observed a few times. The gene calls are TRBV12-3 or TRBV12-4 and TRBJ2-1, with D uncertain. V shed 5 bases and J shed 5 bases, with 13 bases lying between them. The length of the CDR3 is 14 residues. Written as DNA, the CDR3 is TGTGCCAGCAGTCCTATCCCTACCCACAATGAGCAGTTCTTC. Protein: CASSPIPTHNEQFF.

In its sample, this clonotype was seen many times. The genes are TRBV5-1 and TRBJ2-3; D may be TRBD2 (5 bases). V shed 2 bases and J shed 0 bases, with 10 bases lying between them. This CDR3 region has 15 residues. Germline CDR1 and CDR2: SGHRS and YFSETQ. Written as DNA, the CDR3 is TGCGCCAGCAGCTTAAGCGGTGCTAGCACAGATACGCAGTATTTT. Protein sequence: CASSLSGASTDTQYF. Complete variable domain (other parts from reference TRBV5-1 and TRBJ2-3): KAGVTQTPRYLIKTRGQQVTLSCSPISGHRSVSWYQQTPGQGLQFLFEYFSETQRNKGNFPGRFSGRQFSNSRSEMNVSTLELGDSALYLCASSLSGASTDTQYFGPGTRLTVL.